This T cell receptor (beta chain) came from a study of blood T cell repertoires in COVID-19. In the original analysis: Reference gene primer amplification in the assay estimated nucleated cell counts. The protocol was immunoSEQ multiplex PCR, while the TCRdb copy is restricted to in-frame clones and leaves out a portion. Clone size and the V and J calls come from that table; the DNA yielded D and trimming. The sample records about 160,000 clones, over 70% being singletons. Participant-given clinical history determined each cohort assignment. The trim removed 9 bases at V and 0 bases at J, leaving 14 bases unmatched. CDR1 is WNHNN, CDR2 SYGVQD, per germline (reference sequence). This CDR3 has 17 residues.

Specimen: PBMCs or T cells enriched from blood (not recorded which). This chain uses TRBV10-1 with TRBJ1-5; 7 bases are shared with TRBD1. This sequence originates from a woman aged 40 to 50 with acute COVID-19. The CDR3 here is CARLKGTVVNSNQPQHF. The DNA of the CDR3 is TGCGCCAGGTTAAAGGGGACAGTTGTAAATAGCAATCAGCCCCAGCATTTT.